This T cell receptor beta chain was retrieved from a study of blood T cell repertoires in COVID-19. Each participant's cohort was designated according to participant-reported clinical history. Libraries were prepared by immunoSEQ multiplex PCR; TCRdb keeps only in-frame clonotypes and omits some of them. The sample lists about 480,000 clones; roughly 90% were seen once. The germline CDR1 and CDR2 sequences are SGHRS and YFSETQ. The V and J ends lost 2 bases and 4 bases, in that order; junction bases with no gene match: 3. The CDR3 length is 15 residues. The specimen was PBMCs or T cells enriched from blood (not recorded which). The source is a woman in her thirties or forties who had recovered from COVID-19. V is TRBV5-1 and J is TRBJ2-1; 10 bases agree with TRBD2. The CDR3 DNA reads TGCGCCAGCAGCTTAGGGACTAGCGCTTACAATGAGCAGTTCTTC. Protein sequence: CASSLGTSAYNEQFF.